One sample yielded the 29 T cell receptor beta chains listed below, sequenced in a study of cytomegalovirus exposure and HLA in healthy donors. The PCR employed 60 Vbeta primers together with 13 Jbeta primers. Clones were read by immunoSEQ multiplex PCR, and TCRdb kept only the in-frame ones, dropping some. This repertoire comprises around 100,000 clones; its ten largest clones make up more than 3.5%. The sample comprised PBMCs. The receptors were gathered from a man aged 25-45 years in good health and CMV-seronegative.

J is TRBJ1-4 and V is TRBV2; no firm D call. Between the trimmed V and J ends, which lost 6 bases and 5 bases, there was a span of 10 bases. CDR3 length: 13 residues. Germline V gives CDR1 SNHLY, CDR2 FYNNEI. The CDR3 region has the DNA TGTGCCAGCAGCCCCCGCAGGAATGAAAAACTGTTTTTT. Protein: CASSPRRNEKLFF.

CDR3 loop: CASSLGISGGADTQYF. CDR3 bases: TGTGCCAGCAGCTTAGGAATCAGCGGGGGGGCAGATACGCAGTATTTT. The chain recombines TRBV7-9 with TRBJ2-3, with 10 bases matching TRBD2. Trimming took 1 base from V and 4 from J; bases not matched to a gene: 5. Germline CDR1 is SEHNR and CDR2 is FQNEAQ (reference sequence). The CDR3 contains 16 residues.

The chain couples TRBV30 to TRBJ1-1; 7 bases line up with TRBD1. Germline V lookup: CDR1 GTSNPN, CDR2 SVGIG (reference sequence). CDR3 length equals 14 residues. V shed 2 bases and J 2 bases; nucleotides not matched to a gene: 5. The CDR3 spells CAWSPGQKNTEAFF. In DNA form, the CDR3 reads TGTGCCTGGAGTCCGGGACAGAAAAACACTGAAGCTTTCTTT.

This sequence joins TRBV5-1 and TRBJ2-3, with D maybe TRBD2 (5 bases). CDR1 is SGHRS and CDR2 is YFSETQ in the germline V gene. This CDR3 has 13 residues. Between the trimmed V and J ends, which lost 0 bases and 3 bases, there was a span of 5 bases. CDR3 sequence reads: CASSLAGTDTQYF. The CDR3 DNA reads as TGCGCCAGCAGCTTGGCGGGAACAGATACGCAGTATTTT.

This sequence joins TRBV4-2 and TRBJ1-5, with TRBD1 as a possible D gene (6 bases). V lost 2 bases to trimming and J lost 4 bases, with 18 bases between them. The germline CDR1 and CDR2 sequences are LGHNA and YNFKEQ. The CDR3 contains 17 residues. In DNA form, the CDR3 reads TGTGCCAGCAGCCAACCCGGGAGGGTAGGGGGAAATCAGCCCCAGCATTTT. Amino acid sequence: CASSQPGRVGGNQPQHF.

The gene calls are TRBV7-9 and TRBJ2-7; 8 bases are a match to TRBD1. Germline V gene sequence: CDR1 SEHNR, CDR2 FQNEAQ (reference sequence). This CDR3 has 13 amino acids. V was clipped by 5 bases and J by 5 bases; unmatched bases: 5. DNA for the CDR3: TGTGCCAGCAGCCCCGGACAGGGTAACGAGCAGTACTTC. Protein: CASSPGQGNEQYF.

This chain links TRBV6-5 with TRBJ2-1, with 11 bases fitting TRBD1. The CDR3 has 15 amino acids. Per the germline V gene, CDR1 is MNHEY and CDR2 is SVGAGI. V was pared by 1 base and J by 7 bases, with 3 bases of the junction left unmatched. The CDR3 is CASSYWDRGRNEQFF. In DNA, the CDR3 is TGTGCCAGCAGTTACTGGGACAGGGGGAGGAATGAGCAGTTCTTC.

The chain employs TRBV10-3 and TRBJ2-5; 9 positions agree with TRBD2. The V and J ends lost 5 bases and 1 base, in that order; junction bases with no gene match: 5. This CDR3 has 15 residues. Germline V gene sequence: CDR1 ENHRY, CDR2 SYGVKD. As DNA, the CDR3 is TGTGCCATCAGTAGGAGCGGGGGGTCCCAAGAGACCCAGTACTTC. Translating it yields CAISRSGGSQETQYF.

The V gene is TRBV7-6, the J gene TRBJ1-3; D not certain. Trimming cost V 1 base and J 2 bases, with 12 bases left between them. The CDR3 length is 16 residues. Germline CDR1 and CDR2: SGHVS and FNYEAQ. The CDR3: CASSLDGSQPGNTIYF. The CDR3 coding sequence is TGTGCCAGCAGCTTAGACGGTAGCCAGCCTGGAAACACCATATATTTT.

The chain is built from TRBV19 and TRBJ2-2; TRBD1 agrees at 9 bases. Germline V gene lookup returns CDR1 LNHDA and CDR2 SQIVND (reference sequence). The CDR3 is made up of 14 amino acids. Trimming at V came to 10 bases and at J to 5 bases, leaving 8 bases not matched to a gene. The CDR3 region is CATDPGTGTGELFF. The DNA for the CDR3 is TGTGCCACTGATCCCGGGACAGGGACCGGGGAGCTGTTTTTT.

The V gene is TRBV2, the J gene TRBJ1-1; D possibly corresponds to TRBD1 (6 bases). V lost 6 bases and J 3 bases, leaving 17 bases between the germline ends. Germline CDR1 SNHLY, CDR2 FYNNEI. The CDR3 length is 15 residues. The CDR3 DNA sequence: TGTGCCAGCAGGACTTTACAGGGTGGGTACACTGAAGCTTTCTTT. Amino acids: CASRTLQGGYTEAFF.

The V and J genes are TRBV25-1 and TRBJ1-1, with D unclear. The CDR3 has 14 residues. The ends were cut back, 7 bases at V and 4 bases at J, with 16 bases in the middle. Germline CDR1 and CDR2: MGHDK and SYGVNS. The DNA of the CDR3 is TGTGCCAGCACGGGGATAGGGAAAGGCACTGAAGCTTTCTTT. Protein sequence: CASTGIGKGTEAFF.

The CDR3 nucleotides are TGCGCCAGCAGCTTGGCCCAGGGGGCTGGTTACGAGCAGTACTTC. Its protein product is CASSLAQGAGYEQYF. The chain couples TRBV5-1 to TRBJ2-7; TRBD1 matches 8 bases. The CDR3 is 15 residues long. Germline V gene sequence: CDR1 SGHRS, CDR2 YFSETQ. V dropped 0 bases and J dropped 4; count of bases not matched to a gene: 6.

CDR3 amino acids: CAISDGTEETQYF. The CDR3 DNA follows: TGTGCCATCAGTGACGGGACAGAAGAGACCCAGTACTTC. The chain links TRBV10-3 to TRBJ2-5; 7 nucleotides agree with TRBD1. Germline loops: CDR1 ENHRY, CDR2 SYGVKD. The CDR3 covers 13 residues. V lost 3 bases, J lost 3 bases, and 1 base stayed unmatched.

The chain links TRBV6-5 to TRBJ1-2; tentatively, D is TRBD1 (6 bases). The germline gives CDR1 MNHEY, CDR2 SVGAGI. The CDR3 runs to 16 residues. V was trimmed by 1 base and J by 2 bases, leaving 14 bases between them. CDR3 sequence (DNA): TGTGCCAGCAGTTACTGGGGGCGGGGGACGAACTATGGCTACACCTTC. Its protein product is CASSYWGRGTNYGYTF.

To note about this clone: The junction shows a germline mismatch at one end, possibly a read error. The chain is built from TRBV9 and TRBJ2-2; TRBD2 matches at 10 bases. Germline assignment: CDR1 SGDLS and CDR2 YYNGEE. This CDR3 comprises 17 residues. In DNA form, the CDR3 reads TGTGCCAGCAGCTCGTCCCCAAGCGGGGGGGCCACCGGGGAGCGGTTTTTT. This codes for CASSSSPSGGATGERFF.

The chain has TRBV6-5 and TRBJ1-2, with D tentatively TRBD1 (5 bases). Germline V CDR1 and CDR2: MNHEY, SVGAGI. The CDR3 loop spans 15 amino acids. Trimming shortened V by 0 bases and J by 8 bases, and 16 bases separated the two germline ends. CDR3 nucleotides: TGTGCCAGCAGTTACTCGACCAGGGAGGGGAGCGGCTACACCTTC. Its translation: CASSYSTREGSGYTF.

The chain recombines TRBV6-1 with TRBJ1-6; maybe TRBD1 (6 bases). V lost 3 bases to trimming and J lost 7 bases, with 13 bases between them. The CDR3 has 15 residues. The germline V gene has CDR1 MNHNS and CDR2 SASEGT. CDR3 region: CASSDWGRGNSPLHF. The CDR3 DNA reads TGTGCCAGCAGTGATTGGGGCAGGGGAAATTCACCCCTCCACTTT.

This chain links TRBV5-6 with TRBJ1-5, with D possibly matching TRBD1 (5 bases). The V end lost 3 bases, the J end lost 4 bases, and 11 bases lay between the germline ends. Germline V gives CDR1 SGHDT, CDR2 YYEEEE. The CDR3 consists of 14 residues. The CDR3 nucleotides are TGTGCCAGCAGCTCCCTTCGGGGGAATCAGCCCCAGCATTTT. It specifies CASSSLRGNQPQHF.

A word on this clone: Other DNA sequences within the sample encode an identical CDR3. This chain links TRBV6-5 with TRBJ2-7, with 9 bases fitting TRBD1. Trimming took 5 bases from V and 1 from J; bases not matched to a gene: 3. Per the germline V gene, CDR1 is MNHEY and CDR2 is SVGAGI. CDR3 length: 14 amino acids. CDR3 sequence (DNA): TGTGCCAGCAGTGCGACAGGGGGGTCCTACGAGCAGTACTTC. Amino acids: CASSATGGSYEQYF.

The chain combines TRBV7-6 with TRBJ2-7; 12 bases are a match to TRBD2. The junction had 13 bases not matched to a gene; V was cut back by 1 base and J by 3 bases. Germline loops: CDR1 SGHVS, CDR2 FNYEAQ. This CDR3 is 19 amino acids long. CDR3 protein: CASSLGGSRGLAGYYEQYF. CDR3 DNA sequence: TGTGCCAGCAGCTTAGGCGGGAGCCGAGGACTAGCGGGGTACTACGAGCAGTACTTC.

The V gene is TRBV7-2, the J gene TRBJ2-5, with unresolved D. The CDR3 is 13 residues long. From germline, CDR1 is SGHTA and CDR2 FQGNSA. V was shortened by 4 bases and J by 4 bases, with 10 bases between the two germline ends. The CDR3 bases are TGTGCCAGCAGCTCGAGCGCCGGAGAGACCCAGTACTTC. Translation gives CASSSSAGETQYF.

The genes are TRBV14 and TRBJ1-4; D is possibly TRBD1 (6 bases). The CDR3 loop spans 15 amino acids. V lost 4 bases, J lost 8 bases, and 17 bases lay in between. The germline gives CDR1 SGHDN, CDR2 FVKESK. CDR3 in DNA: TGTGCCAGCAGCCTAACCGCAGGGGTAAACGAAAAACTGTTTTTT. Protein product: CASSLTAGVNEKLFF.

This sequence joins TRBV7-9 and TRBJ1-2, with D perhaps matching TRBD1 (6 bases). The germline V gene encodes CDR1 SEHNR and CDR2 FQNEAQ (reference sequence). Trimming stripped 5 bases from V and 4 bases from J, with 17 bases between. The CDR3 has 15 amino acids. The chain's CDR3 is CASSPLGTGFYGYTF. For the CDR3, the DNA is TGTGCCAGCAGCCCCCTCGGAACAGGGTTCTATGGCTACACCTTC.

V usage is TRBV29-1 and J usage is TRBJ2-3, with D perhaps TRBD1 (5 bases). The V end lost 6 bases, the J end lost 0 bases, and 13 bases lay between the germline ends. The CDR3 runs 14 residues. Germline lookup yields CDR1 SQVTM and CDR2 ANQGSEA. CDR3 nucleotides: TGCAGCGTCTGGACACCCCCAAGCACAGATACGCAGTATTTT. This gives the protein CSVWTPPSTDTQYF.

This CDR3 reads CASSQVGVEDGEKLFF. In nucleotides, the CDR3 is TGCGCCAGCAGCCAGGTCGGGGTAGAGGATGGAGAAAAACTGTTTTTT. The rearrangement joins TRBV4-1 to TRBJ1-4; D remains ambiguous. The CDR3 totals 16 residues. Trimming shortened V by 3 bases and J by 8 bases, and 19 bases separated the two germline ends. Germline V gene sequence: CDR1 MGHRA, CDR2 YSYEKL.

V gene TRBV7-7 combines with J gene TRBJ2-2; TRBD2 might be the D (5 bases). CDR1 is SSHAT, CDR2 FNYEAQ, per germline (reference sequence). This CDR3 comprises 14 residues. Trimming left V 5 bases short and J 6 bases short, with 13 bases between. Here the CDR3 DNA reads TGTGCCAGCAGCCGGACGGGGAGTCCCGGGGAGCTGTTTTTT. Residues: CASSRTGSPGELFF. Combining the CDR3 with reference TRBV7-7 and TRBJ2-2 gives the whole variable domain GAGVSQSPRYKVTKRGQDVTLRCDPISSHATLYWYQQALGQGPEFLTYFNYEAQPDKSGLPSDRFSAERPEGSISTLTIQRTEQRDSAMYRCASSRTGSPGELFFGEGSRLTVL.

This CDR3 reads CASSQGQGYQETQYF. CDR3 nucleotide sequence: TGTGCCAGCAGCCAGGGACAGGGGTACCAAGAGACCCAGTACTTC. V gene TRBV11-1 combines with J gene TRBJ2-5; 10 bases fit TRBD1. The CDR3 covers 15 residues. Germline V gene data show CDR1 as SGHAT and CDR2 as FQDESV (reference sequence). V lost 5 bases to trimming and J lost 0 bases; unmatched junction nucleotides: 3.

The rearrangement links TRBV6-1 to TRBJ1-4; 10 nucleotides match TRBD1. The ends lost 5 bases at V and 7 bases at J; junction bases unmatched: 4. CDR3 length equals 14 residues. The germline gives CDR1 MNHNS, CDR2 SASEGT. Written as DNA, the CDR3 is TGTGCCAGCAGTTGGGACAGGGGCAGTGAAAAACTGTTTTTT. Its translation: CASSWDRGSEKLFF.